The T cell receptor (beta chain) described here comes from a study of blood T cell repertoires in COVID-19. About the study: Both acute and convalescent COVID-19 samples were obtained from the United States, Italy and Spain. The cDNA or gDNA used as material had been derived from T cells, B-cell-depleted T cells, or PBMCs.

How the authors handled the data: Counts of nucleated cells, estimated from reference gene primer amplification, were obtained. Here immunoSEQ multiplex PCR was the method, and the copy in TCRdb shows in-frame clones only, minus some. D and trimming were read from the DNA, whereas the V and J calls and clone size are those reported in that table. The sample consists of 20,000 to 30,000 clones, roughly four fifths of them appearing once. This receptor was identified in a human donor in a cohort sampled during active COVID-19. What was sequenced was peripheral blood.

CDR3 sequence reads: CASTPGLAGGPMRGRRETQYF. The CDR3 DNA reads as TGTGCCTCAACCCCTGGACTAGCGGGAGGGCCTATGAGGGGGAGGAGAGAGACCCAGTACTTC. V usage is TRBV30 and J usage is TRBJ2-5; 15 bases are a match to TRBD2. CDR1 and CDR2 from the germline V gene are GTSNPN and SVGIG (reference sequence). V trimming: 7 bases; J trimming: 4 bases; junction bases outside the gene matches: 25. This CDR3 has 21 residues.